This TCR beta chain appears in the sequencing data of a study of cytomegalovirus exposure and HLA in healthy donors. Study findings and constraints: Evidence from a later analysis indicated that most CMV-associated TCR beta chains looked HLA-restricted. Across donors, most TCRs were seen rarely, yet some public ones were widespread. A classifier reportedly called cytomegalovirus status with high sensitivity and specificity. V- and J-gene trimming in TCR beta was tied to a missense DCLRE1C variant by an analysis performed later.

Trimming took 4 bases from V and 3 from J, leaving 10 bases between them. The CDR3 loop spans 13 amino acids. Germline CDR1 and CDR2: LNHDA and SQIVND (reference sequence). To note about this clone: No antigen is known for it.

In the PCR, 60 Vbeta and 13 Jbeta primers were used. Generated by immunoSEQ multiplex PCR, the TCRdb table keeps only in-frame clones and is missing some. The sample includes under 130,000 clones, roughly 70% of them seen just once. This sequence originates from a woman between 45 and 60 years old in good health and CMV-seronegative. The material sequenced was PBMCs. The V gene is TRBV19, the J gene TRBJ2-7, with D possibly being TRBD2 (6 bases). The CDR3 sequence: CASSREVGYEQYF. CDR3 DNA: TGTGCCAGTAGTAGGGAGGTAGGCTACGAGCAGTACTTC.